This is a list of T cell receptor beta chains from one sample in a study of blood T cell repertoires in COVID-19. Profiling relied on immunoSEQ multiplex PCR, and the TCRdb table lists in-frame clones only, not all of them. The data hold around 99,000 clones, with roughly 78% observed a single time. Input material: peripheral blood. The source is a woman of 80 years or more with active or convalescent COVID-19. CDR3s include the opening cysteine and the closing phenylalanine or tryptophan. The D gene is left open where the match is weak. The size field is filled for only some rows; it gives once, few, many or a size class.

TRBJ2-3 | TRBD1 | TRBV18 | - | TGTGCCAGCTCACCGGACAGGGAAGTGGCAGATACGCAGTATTTT | CASSPDREVADTQYF
TRBJ1-4 | - | TRBV7-2 | - | TGTGCCAGCAGCTTCGGAGGGTATGCTAATGAAAAACTGTTTTTT | CASSFGGYANEKLFF
TRBJ2-1 | TRBD2 | TRBV24-1 | - | TGTGCCACCAGTGATCCCCGGACTAGCGCCAATGAGCAGTTCTTC | CATSDPRTSANEQFF
TRBJ1-6 | - | TRBV6-1 | - | TGTGCCAGCAGTGAATTCAGGGTTCAGTCACCCCTCCACTTT | CASSEFRVQSPLHF
TRBJ1-1 | TRBD1 | TRBV5-4 | - | TGTGCCAGCAGCTTGGAGGGACAGGGGGCTGGTAAAACTTTCTTT | CASSLEGQGAGKTFF
TRBJ1-3 | - | TRBV9 | once | TGTGCCAGCAGCGTAGAACAGGGATACTCTGGAAACACCATATATTTT | CASSVEQGYSGNTIYF
TRBJ2-1 | TRBD1 | TRBV6-2/TRBV6-3 | few | TGTGCCAGCAGCCCCGGGACAGGGAACTCCTACAATGAGCAGTTCTTC | CASSPGTGNSYNEQFF
TRBJ1-1 | - | TRBV5-1 | - | TGCGCCAGCAGTTTTAGTGCGGTACGGGAGAACACTGAAGCTTTCTTT | CASSFSAVRENTEAFF
TRBJ1-4 | - | TRBV10-2 | - | TGCGCCAGCGGGCAGGGGAGGGCTAATGAAAAACTGTTTTTT | CASGQGRANEKLFF
TRBJ2-5 | - | TRBV6-5 | - | TGTGCCAGCAGGCGCTACTTACAAGAGACCCAGTACTTC | CASRRYLQETQYF
TRBJ2-7 | TRBD2 | TRBV2 | - | TGTGCCACACTACCGGGACTAGCGTCCTACGAGCAGTACTTC | CATLPGLASYEQYF
TRBJ1-1 | - | TRBV6-5 | - | TGTGCCAGCAGTCCCGTCGGTGGCACTGAAGCTTTCTTT | CASSPVGGTEAFF
TRBJ2-7 | TRBD2 | TRBV19 | - | TGTGCCAGTAGTGCGGGGGACGAGCAGTACTTC | CASSAGDEQYF
TRBJ2-1 | - | TRBV7-9 | - | TGTGCCAGCAGCCACCAACTGGTCAATGAGCAGTTCTTC | CASSHQLVNEQFF
TRBJ2-5 | - | TRBV4-3 | once | TGCGCCAGCAGCCCCAAACAAGCGGTTGGGGAGACCCAGTACTTC | CASSPKQAVGETQYF
TRBJ2-1 | TRBD2 | TRBV5-1 | once | TGCGCCAGCAGCTTGGAAGCGGGACTAGCGGGGTACAATGAGCAGTTCTTC | CASSLEAGLAGYNEQFF
TRBJ2-2 | TRBD1 | TRBV19 | once | TGTGCCACTCGGACAGGGTCGAACACCGGGGAGCTGTTTTTT | CATRTGSNTGELFF
TRBJ2-2 | - | TRBV7-3 | - | TGTGCCAGCAGCTCCCTTCCGACAGGCCCGAACACCGGGGAGCTGTTTTTT | CASSSLPTGPNTGELFF
TRBJ2-7 | TRBD2 | TRBV30 | - | TGTGCCTGGGGTACTCCGGGACTAAGATACGAGCAGTACTTC | CAWGTPGLRYEQYF
TRBJ2-4 | TRBD2 | TRBV30 | - | TGTGCCTGGAACCCGGGAGGGAAAAACATTCAGTACTTC | CAWNPGGKNIQYF
TRBJ2-1 | TRBD2 | TRBV28 | once | TGTGCCAGCAGTTCAATAGCGGGAGGATACAATGAGCAGTTCTTC | CASSSIAGGYNEQFF
TRBJ1-3 | - | TRBV5-5 | - | TGTGCCAGCAGCTTGGGCGACCCTCGGGGTGGAAACACCATATATTTT | CASSLGDPRGGNTIYF
TRBJ2-3 | TRBD2 | TRBV5-8 | - | TGTGCCAGCAGCCCAGGGACTAGCGGGAGTCTGGATACGCAGTATTTT | CASSPGTSGSLDTQYF
TRBJ2-1 | TRBD1 | TRBV5-4 | - | TGTGCCAGCAGCTCGAAACAGGGGGATAATGAGCAGTTCTTC | CASSSKQGDNEQFF
TRBJ2-2 | - | TRBV29-1 | few | TGCAGCGCCACAGTGCCCGGGGAGCTGTTTTTT | CSATVPGELFF
TRBJ1-2 | TRBD1 | TRBV7-9 | few | TGTGCCAGCAGCTCGGGACAGGGGGCAGGCTACACCTTC | CASSSGQGAGYTF
TRBJ2-2 | TRBD2 | TRBV18 | - | TGTGCCAGCTCACTCCGACTAGCGGGAACGGACACCGGGGAGCTGTTTTTT | CASSLRLAGTDTGELFF
TRBJ2-7 | - | TRBV2 | - | TGTGCCAGCAGTGAACCGGGGGTGGGGGAGCAGTACTTC | CASSEPGVGEQYF
TRBJ2-3 | TRBD2 | TRBV7-9 | - | TGTGCCAGCAGCGGAGGCGGACTAGCGCAGAGCACAGATACGCAGTATTTT | CASSGGGLAQSTDTQYF
TRBJ2-3 | TRBD2 | TRBV6-4 | - | TGTGCCAGCAGTGACAATAGCGGGAATACGCAGTATTTT | CASSDNSGNTQYF
TRBJ2-7 | TRBD1 | TRBV11-2 | - | TGTGCCAGCAGCTATACGACAGGGGTCTACGAGCAGTACTTC | CASSYTTGVYEQYF
TRBJ2-4 | - | TRBV2 | - | TGTGCCAGCCAGGGACTAGCCAAAAACATTCAGTACTTC | CASQGLAKNIQYF
TRBJ2-3 | - | TRBV6-5 | - | TGTGCCAGCAGTCCTGGGGCGGACACAGATACGCAGTATTTT | CASSPGADTDTQYF
TRBJ2-1 | TRBD2 | TRBV11-3 | - | TGTGCCAGCAGCTTAGAGAAGGGACTAGCGGGAGCCCCTCCCCACAATGAGCAGTTCTTC | CASSLEKGLAGAPPHNEQFF
TRBJ2-2 | TRBD2 | TRBV19 | once | TGTGCCAGTAGTATGAGTGGACTAGCGGGAGGTAGAACCGGGGAGCTGTTTTTT | CASSMSGLAGGRTGELFF